Reported below is one T cell receptor (beta chain). Its specificity is unknown. 13 Jbeta primers and 60 Vbeta primers were used for the PCR. Assay: immunoSEQ multiplex PCR; the TCRdb copy retains only in-frame clones and omits some. The sample yields fewer than 150,000 clones, around 70% seen once. Between the trimmed V and J ends, which lost 1 base and 4 bases, there was a span of 10 bases. The CDR3 contains 14 residues. Germline V gene lookup returns CDR1 SEHNR and CDR2 FQNEAQ (reference sequence). This sample stems from a study of cytomegalovirus exposure and HLA in healthy donors. The wider study: Out of 398 genotyped donors, less than 85% belonged to the Caucasian-associated ancestry cluster.

All donors participated as healthy donors of bone marrow. Notes on the study in general: TCR association rates varied by HLA locus in a later analysis, with DRB1 highest and HLA-C lowest. A later analysis found common viral pathogens apparently linked to several of the most significant clusters.

Sequencing input: PBMCs. The clonotype was recovered from a woman between 45 and 60 years old in good health and CMV-seropositive. The rearrangement uses TRBV7-9 and TRBJ1-1; a weak D match, TRBD1 (6 bases). The CDR3 reads CASSLEGHVTEAFF. CDR3 in DNA: TGTGCCAGCAGCTTAGAGGGACATGTCACTGAAGCTTTCTTT.